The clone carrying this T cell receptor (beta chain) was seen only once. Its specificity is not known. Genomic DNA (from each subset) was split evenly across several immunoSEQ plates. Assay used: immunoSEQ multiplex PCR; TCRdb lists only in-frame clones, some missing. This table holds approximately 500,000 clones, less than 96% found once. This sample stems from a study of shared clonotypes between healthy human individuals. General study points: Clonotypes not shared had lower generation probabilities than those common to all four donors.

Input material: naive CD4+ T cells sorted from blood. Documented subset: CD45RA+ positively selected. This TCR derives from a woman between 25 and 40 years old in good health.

CDR3 sequence: CASSDPTRGAGEFQPQHF. CDR3 DNA sequence: TGTGCCAGCAGTGACCCAACCCGAGGGGCAGGGGAATTTCAGCCCCAGCATTTT. The chain combines TRBV2 with TRBJ1-5, with D possibly matching TRBD1 (6 bases). Germline CDR1 and CDR2: SNHLY and FYNNEI. CDR3 length: 18 residues. V was trimmed by 3 bases and J by 6 bases, leaving 24 bases between them.